This T cell receptor beta chain was captured in a study of T cell repertoires in ileal Crohn's disease (dated by TCRdb to between 2018 and 2021). Regarding the study in general: The median duration of disease was around 7.3 years, and at the time of surgery less than 40% of patients were active smokers. Surgery was performed for a complication in all patients, with stricturing disease in 61% and penetrating disease in approximately 40%. Roughly half of the patients were given postoperative therapy, with 11 to 12 receiving thiopurines and about 19 receiving anti-TNF agents. Biopsies taken from the inflamed portion of the ileum in the surgical resection specimen were designated as M0 samples. For commercial TCRB immunosequencing, approximately 460 nanograms of biopsy DNA were submitted for each sample. TCR repertoire analysis was performed in around 60 Crohn's disease patients drawn from a prospective multicentre cohort. The study was conducted in parallel with a multicentre cohort built to find predictors of early endoscopic recurrence after ileocolonic resection. A Rutgeerts score above i0 was used to define endoscopic postoperative recurrence. A total of roughly 170 mucosal samples from some 60 patients were sequenced, collected from several sites on the surgical specimen and at postoperative endoscopy.

Libraries were made using the immunoSEQ multiplex PCR assay. Adaptive Biotechnology amplified CDR3 regions from genomic DNA with a two-step multiplex PCR that controlled for amplification bias. The first PCR used primers for every V and J gene segment; the second PCR added barcodes and Illumina adapters. CDR3 libraries were sequenced using an Illumina instrument. As for the authors' bioinformatics: The analysis used both the pipelines supplied by the vendor and custom analysis of the raw data in R/Bioconductor with R version 3.3.0. Clonality, which ranges from 0 to 1, was calculated as the inverse of the normalised Shannon entropy across all productive clones. High-frequency clones were defined as the share of the repertoire taken up by the top 100 clones, keeping only clones that passed a 95% confidence test. Overlap between samples was measured with the Morisita-Horn index, while repertoire diversity was measured with the Simpson index. The clones in this table, taken by TCRdb from immuneACCESS, are in-frame only. Not every clone is retained; where verified, under half of the shortfall comes from an unresolved V gene, and the cause of the rest is unknown. The V and J calls and the clone size are those of that table, but D and trimming were determined from the DNA. Counted in this sample were a few thousand clones; roughly 76% of them appeared once. Around 6.9% of the sample is in the top ten clones.

On the study overall, not on this receptor specifically: Endoscopic recurrence was found to be associated with higher high-frequency clone percentages at surgery, and recurrence was observed in all patients with clonality above 26.8% (18/57). A significantly higher proportion of clonal expansions was observed in active smokers at surgery than in non-smokers (25.9% vs 17.9%, p=0.02). Compared with CD4 T cells, sorted CD8 T cells contained more high-frequency clones, which suggests that the mucosal expansions were mostly CD8. Mucosal CD4 and CD8 T cells were sorted and sequenced only in a subgroup of patients, whose size was not stated.

Concerning this clone: Its antigen is not yet known. Within one base of it there is no much larger clone, and no base qualities were kept.

The meaning of the sample's time point label: inflamed ileum from the surgical specimen. Adults with ileal or ileocolonic Crohn's disease and an indication for ileocolonic resection were eligible for inclusion. Whole ileal mucosal biopsies were stored frozen at -80°C before DNA extraction. Genomic DNA was isolated from frozen whole biopsies using a TRizol-based method, and the DNA was quantified with a NanoDrop 2000 spectrophotometer. The origin of this receptor is an adult with Crohn's disease. Specimen: ileal tissue.

At the DNA level, the sequence is TGTGCCAGCAGCACTCGACAGGGGGCGGAATACTACGAGCAGTACTTC. It codes for CASSTRQGAEYYEQYF. This chain joins TRBV5-4 to TRBJ2-7, with 10 bases in between that match TRBD1. The CDR3 has 16 amino acids, counting the end cysteine and phenylalanine. Only the CDR3 part of the read is kept: 48 bases, read in frame from the first base. As encoded in the germline V gene (reference sequence), CDR1 is SGHNT while CDR2 is YYREEE. The junction shows trimming of 4 bases on V and 3 bases on J, and the gene matches do not reach 10 bases of it.